A single sample gave rise to the 17 T cell receptor beta chains below, sequenced in a study of blood T cell repertoires in COVID-19. Clones were read by immunoSEQ multiplex PCR, and TCRdb kept only the in-frame ones, dropping some. The profile covers about 270,000 clones, with 70% to 90% appearing a single time and 1% to 1.5% taken by the ten largest. Specimen: PBMCs or T cells enriched from blood (not recorded which). All receptors come from a woman in her thirties or forties with acute COVID-19.

The V and J genes are TRBV3-1 (or the pseudogene TRBV3-2) and TRBJ1-2; the match to TRBD1 covers 9 bases. This CDR3 has 14 amino acids. Looked up from germline, CDR1 is LGHDT and CDR2 is YNNKEL (reference sequence). V shed 8 bases, J shed 5 bases, and the junction held 9 bases outside the gene matches. CDR3 DNA: TGTGCCAGCGCCCCACAGGGGGCCGATTATGGCTACACCTTC. Protein sequence: CASAPQGADYGYTF.

The rearrangement joins TRBV3-1 (or the pseudogene TRBV3-2) to TRBJ1-3; no reliable D call. V dropped 0 bases and J dropped 5 bases, with 5 bases sitting between them. CDR1 LGHDT and CDR2 YNNKEL come from the germline V gene (reference sequence). The CDR3 length is 13 residues. CDR3 DNA sequence: TGTGCCAGCAGCCAAGAAGAGAGAAACACCATATATTTT. This translates into CASSQEERNTIYF.

V usage is TRBV29-1 and J usage is TRBJ2-2; 7 nucleotides line up with TRBD1. Trimming took 6 bases from V and 4 from J; bases not matched to a gene: 5. The CDR3 covers 13 residues. Germline lookup yields CDR1 SQVTM and CDR2 ANQGSEA. The CDR3 nucleotides read TGCAGCGTAGACAGGGACAGCACCGGGGAGCTGTTTTTT. The encoded protein is CSVDRDSTGELFF.

J is TRBJ2-7 and V is TRBV6-2 or TRBV6-3, with TRBD2 matching over 14 bases. Germline CDR1 MNHEY, CDR2 SVGEGT. V lost 4 bases to trimming and J lost 4 bases; unmatched junction nucleotides: 6. This CDR3 contains 16 residues. As DNA, the CDR3 is TGTGCCAGCAGTTCGGGACTAGCGGGAGTCGCGTACGAGCAGTACGTC. This encodes CASSSGLAGVAYEQYV.

The rearrangement uses TRBV7-6 and TRBJ1-1, with no clear D. The CDR3 is 13 amino acids. V lost 5 bases and J lost 0, with 7 bases in between. Per the germline V gene, CDR1 is SGHVS and CDR2 is FNYEAQ. The CDR3 nucleotides read TGTGCCAGCAGCCCGAGGATGAACACTGAAGCTTTCTTT. Protein product: CASSPRMNTEAFF.

V gene TRBV10-2 combines with J gene TRBJ2-1; TRBD1 is a possible D gene (6 bases). Trimming cost V 7 bases and J 4 bases, with 8 bases left between them. CDR1 WSHSY and CDR2 SAAADI come from the germline V gene. The CDR3 is 12 amino acids. CDR3 coding DNA: TGCGCCAGCACTGGACAGTACAATGAGCAGTTCTTC. It yields the protein CASTGQYNEQFF.

V gene TRBV4-2 combines with J gene TRBJ1-6; 8 bases agree with TRBD1. CDR1 and CDR2 (germline): LGHNA, YNFKEQ. The CDR3 spans 15 residues. Trimming cost V 2 bases and J 8 bases; bases outside gene matches: 5. CDR3 protein: CASSQPDREDSPLHF. Written as DNA, the CDR3 is TGTGCCAGCAGCCAACCGGACAGGGAGGATTCACCCCTCCACTTT.

The rearrangement uses TRBV7-9 and TRBJ2-1; 13 bases map to TRBD2. The junction had 6 bases not matched to a gene; V was cut back by 4 bases and J by 9 bases. CDR1 and CDR2 from the germline V gene are SEHNR and FQNEAQ (reference sequence). The CDR3 is 15 amino acids. The CDR3 DNA reads TGTGCCAGCAGCTCGAGGACTAGCGGGAGTGGTGAGCAGTTCTTC. It codes for CASSSRTSGSGEQFF.

This chain links TRBV10-3 with TRBJ1-5, with 10 positions matching TRBD1. V shed 4 bases, J shed 6 bases, and the junction held 3 bases outside the gene matches. The CDR3 sequence is 14 residues long. Germline V lookup: CDR1 ENHRY, CDR2 SYGVKD. The CDR3 DNA reads TGTGCCATCAGTGGGACAGGGGGAGGTCAGCCCCAGCATTTT. As protein: CAISGTGGGQPQHF.

This chain uses TRBV7-2 with TRBJ2-5, with a possible D match to TRBD2 (7 bases). In germline, CDR1 is SGHTA, CDR2 FQGNSA. V was trimmed by 4 bases and J by 5 bases, leaving 17 bases between them. This CDR3 is built from 15 residues. CDR3 loop: CASSSEGGNWETQYF. For the CDR3, the DNA is TGTGCCAGCAGCTCCGAGGGGGGGAATTGGGAGACCCAGTACTTC.

This chain connects TRBV5-1 to TRBJ1-3, with a weak D call TRBD1 (6 bases). V was shortened by 0 bases and J by 0 bases, with 13 bases between the two germline ends. The CDR3 sequence is 17 residues long. The germline CDR1 and CDR2 sequences are SGHRS and YFSETQ. In DNA, the CDR3 is TGCGCCAGCAGCTTGGAACCCCCCAGGGGCTCTGGAAACACCATATATTTT. It encodes CASSLEPPRGSGNTIYF.

The rearrangement uses TRBV9 and TRBJ2-3, with TRBD2 matching over 12 bases. Germline CDR1 SGDLS, CDR2 YYNGEE. The CDR3 is 17 residues long. Germline trimming cut 4 bases from V and 1 base from J; bases unmatched to any gene: 7. In DNA form, the CDR3 reads TGTGCCAGCAGCCCAAGACTAGCGGGAGCGGGCACAGATACGCAGTATTTT. It codes for CASSPRLAGAGTDTQYF.

The genes are TRBV3-1 (or the pseudogene TRBV3-2) and TRBJ1-4; weak D call: TRBD1 (6 bases). The V gene lost 7 bases and the J gene lost 9 bases, with 18 bases spanning the gap. Germline V gives CDR1 LGHDT, CDR2 YNNKEL (reference sequence). The CDR3 extends over 14 amino acids. CDR3 coding DNA: TGTGCCAGCACCCACGGGACAAGGGAAAAAAAACTGTTTTTT. Its protein is CASTHGTREKKLFF.

The chain couples TRBV30 to TRBJ1-4; 7 bases are a match to TRBD1. Unmatched junction bases numbered 5, after V lost 3 bases and J lost 1 base. The CDR3 is made up of 15 amino acids. Germline V gives CDR1 GTSNPN, CDR2 SVGIG (reference sequence). The CDR3, as DNA: TGTGCCTGGAGCGACAGGGTGAAAACTAATGAAAAACTGTTTTTT. Its protein is CAWSDRVKTNEKLFF.

This clone rates as medium-sized. This chain joins TRBV27 and TRBJ2-3; D is uncertain. The V end was cut by 7 bases, the J end by 14 bases, with 19 bases between. In germline, CDR1 is MNHEY, CDR2 SMNVEV (reference sequence). The CDR3 consists of 12 residues. CDR3 sequence: CASTIGGPKWYF. DNA of the CDR3: TGTGCCAGCACCATTGGTGGCCCAAAGTGGTATTTT.

The chain uses TRBV6-5 and TRBJ1-2; D may be TRBD1 (6 bases). The length of the CDR3 is 14 residues. The ends were cut back, 2 bases at V and 5 bases at J, with 12 bases in the middle. Germline V gene sequence: CDR1 MNHEY, CDR2 SVGAGI. Here the CDR3 reads CASSYTAGVYGYTF. The DNA for the CDR3 is TGTGCCAGCAGTTACACGGCAGGGGTGTATGGCTACACCTTC.

The genes are TRBV12-3 or TRBV12-4 and TRBJ1-5; D remains ambiguous. This CDR3 contains 13 residues. The V end lost 6 bases, the J end lost 7 bases, and 13 bases lay between the germline ends. This CDR3 reads CASSLDGGQPQHF. DNA for the CDR3: TGTGCCAGCAGCCTGGATGGCGGACAGCCCCAGCATTTT.